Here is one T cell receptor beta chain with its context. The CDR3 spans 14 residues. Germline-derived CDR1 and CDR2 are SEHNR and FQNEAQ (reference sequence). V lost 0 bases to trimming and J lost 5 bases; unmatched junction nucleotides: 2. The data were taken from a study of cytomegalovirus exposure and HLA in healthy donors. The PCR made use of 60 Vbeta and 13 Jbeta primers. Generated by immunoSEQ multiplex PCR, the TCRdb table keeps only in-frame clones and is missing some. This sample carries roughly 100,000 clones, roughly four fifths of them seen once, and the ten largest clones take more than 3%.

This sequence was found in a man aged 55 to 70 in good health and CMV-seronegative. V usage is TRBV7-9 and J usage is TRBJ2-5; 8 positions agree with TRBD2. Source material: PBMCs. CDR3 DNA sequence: TGTGCCAGCAGCTTAGCGTCTAGCGGGGAGACCCAGTACTTC. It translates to CASSLASSGETQYF.